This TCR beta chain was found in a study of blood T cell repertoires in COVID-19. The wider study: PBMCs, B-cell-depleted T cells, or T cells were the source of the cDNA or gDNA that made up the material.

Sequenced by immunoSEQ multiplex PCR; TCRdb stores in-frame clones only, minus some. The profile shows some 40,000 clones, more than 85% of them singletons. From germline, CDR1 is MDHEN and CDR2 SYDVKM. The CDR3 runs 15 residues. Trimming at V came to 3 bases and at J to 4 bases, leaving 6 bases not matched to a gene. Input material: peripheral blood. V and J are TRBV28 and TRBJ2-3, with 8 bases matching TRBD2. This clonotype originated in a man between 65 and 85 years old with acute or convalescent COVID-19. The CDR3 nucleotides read TGTGCCAGCAGTTTCGGGCGGGGGGTATCAGATACGCAGTATTTT. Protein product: CASSFGRGVSDTQYF.